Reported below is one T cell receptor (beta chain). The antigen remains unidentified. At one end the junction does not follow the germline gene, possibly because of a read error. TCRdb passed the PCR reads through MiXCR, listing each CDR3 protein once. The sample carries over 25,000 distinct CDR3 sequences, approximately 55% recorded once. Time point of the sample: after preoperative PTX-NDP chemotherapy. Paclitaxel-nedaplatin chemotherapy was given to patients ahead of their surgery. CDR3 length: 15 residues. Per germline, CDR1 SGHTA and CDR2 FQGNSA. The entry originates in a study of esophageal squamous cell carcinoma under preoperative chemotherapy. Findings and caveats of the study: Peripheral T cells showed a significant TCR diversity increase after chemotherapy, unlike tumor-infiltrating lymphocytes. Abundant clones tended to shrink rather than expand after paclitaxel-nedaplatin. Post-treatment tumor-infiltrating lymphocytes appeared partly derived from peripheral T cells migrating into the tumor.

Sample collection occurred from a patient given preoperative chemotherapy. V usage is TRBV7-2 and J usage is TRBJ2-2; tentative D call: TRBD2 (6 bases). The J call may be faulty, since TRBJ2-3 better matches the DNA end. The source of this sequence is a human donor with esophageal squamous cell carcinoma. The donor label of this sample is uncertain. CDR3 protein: CASRLAVSNTETQYF. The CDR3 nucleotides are TGTGCCAGCAGATTAGCGGTGTCGAACACCGAGACGCAGTATTTT.